There are a few counts of the clone carrying this T cell receptor (beta chain). In germline, CDR1 is SGHAT, CDR2 FQNNGV. The CDR3 length is 15 residues. With 6 bases clipped from V and 4 bases from J, the junction kept 7 bases outside the gene matches. These data come from a study of blood T cell repertoires in COVID-19. Profiled with immunoSEQ multiplex PCR; TCRdb holds only in-frame clones, not every one. Counted here are under 200,000 clones, about 87% occurring once; the ten biggest clones make up approximately 4%. The receptor comes from a man younger than 35 with active or convalescent COVID-19. Sequencing was done on a sample of peripheral blood. The chain carries TRBV11-2 and TRBJ2-2, with 8 bases aligning to TRBD1. CDR3 nucleotide sequence: TGTGCCAGCAGGCCCGGACAGGGATTCACCGGGGAGCTGTTTTTT. This translates into CASRPGQGFTGELFF. Based on the CDR3 plus reference TRBV11-2 and TRBJ2-2, the full variable domain is EAGVAQSPRYKIIEKRQSVAFWCNPISGHATLYWYQQILGQGPKLLIQFQNNGVVDDSQLPKDRFSAERLKGVDSTLKIQPAKLEDSAVYLCASRPGQGFTGELFFGEGSRLTVL.